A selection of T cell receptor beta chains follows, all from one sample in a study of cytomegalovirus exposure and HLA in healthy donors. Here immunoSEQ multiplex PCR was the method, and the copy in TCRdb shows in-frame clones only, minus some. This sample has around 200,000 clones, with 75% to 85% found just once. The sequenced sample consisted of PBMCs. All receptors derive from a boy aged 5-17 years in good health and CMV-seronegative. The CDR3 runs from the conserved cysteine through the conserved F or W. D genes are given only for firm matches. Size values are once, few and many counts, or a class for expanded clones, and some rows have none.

CASSEVGTGRGANVLTF	TGTGCCAGCAGTGAAGTCGGGACAGGGCGTGGGGCCAACGTCCTGACTTTC	17	TRBV2	TRBJ2-6	NA	TRBD1
CASSLDYGGVNTEAFF	TGTGCCAGCAGCTTAGATTACGGGGGAGTGAACACTGAAGCTTTCTTT	16	TRBV11-2	TRBJ1-1	NA	NA
CAWSVSLAGGPSYEQYF	TGTGCCTGGAGTGTATCCTTAGCGGGAGGGCCATCCTACGAGCAGTACTTC	17	TRBV30	TRBJ2-7	NA	TRBD2
CASRSDRGGDIQYF	TGCGCCAGCAGATCGGACAGGGGGGGAGACATTCAGTACTTC	14	TRBV10-2	TRBJ2-4	NA	TRBD1
CASSVSGVEQYF	TGTGCCAGCAGTGTCTCGGGGGTGGAGCAGTATTTT	12	TRBV6-1	TRBJ2-3	once	NA
CASRGGRNTGELFF	TGTGCCAGCAGGGGAGGGAGGAACACCGGGGAGCTGTTTTTT	14	TRBV2	TRBJ2-2	NA	TRBD2
CASSQFTSGGPNTGELFF	TGTGCCAGCAGCCAATTCACTAGCGGGGGGCCGAACACCGGGGAGCTGTTTTTT	18	TRBV4-2	TRBJ2-2	NA	TRBD2
CATWTGAAEAFF	TGTGCCACCTGGACAGGGGCGGCTGAAGCTTTCTTT	12	TRBV10-3	TRBJ1-1	NA	TRBD1
CASSLVAGGPEQYF	TGTGCCAGCAGCTTAGTAGCGGGAGGGCCCGAGCAGTACTTC	14	TRBV7-3	TRBJ2-7	NA	TRBD2
CSVDSGTGTEAFF	TGCAGCGTTGATTCCGGGACAGGCACTGAAGCTTTCTTT	13	TRBV29-1	TRBJ1-1	NA	TRBD1
CASSRTDRGSYEQYF	TGTGCCAGCAGCCGTACCGACAGGGGCTCCTACGAGCAGTACTTC	15	TRBV7-8	TRBJ2-7	once	TRBD1
CASSLEGDRRYGYTF	TGTGCCAGCAGCCTTGAAGGTGACAGGAGATATGGCTACACCTTC	15	TRBV7-8	TRBJ1-2	NA	NA
CASSTPRTGKGGTGELFF	TGTGCCAGTAGTACCCCGAGGACAGGGAAGGGGGGCACCGGGGAGCTGTTTTTT	18	TRBV19	TRBJ2-2	once	TRBD1
CASSISFSQPQHF	TGTGCCAGTAGTATTTCGTTTTCTCAGCCCCAGCATTTT	13	TRBV19	TRBJ1-5	NA	NA
CAWSPHRASVLAKNIQYF	TGTGCCTGGAGTCCCCACAGGGCCTCTGTACTAGCCAAAAACATTCAGTACTTC	18	TRBV30	TRBJ2-4	NA	NA
CATRDLSYEQYF	TGTGCCACCAGGGACTTATCCTACGAGCAGTACTTC	12	TRBV10-3	TRBJ2-7	few	NA
CASSPGHSSYEQYF	TGTGCCAGCTCACCGGGACATAGCTCCTACGAGCAGTACTTC	14	TRBV18	TRBJ2-7	NA	NA
CASSLTDRDPEAFF	TGTGCCAGCAGCTTAACGGACAGGGACCCTGAAGCTTTCTTT	14	TRBV7-9	TRBJ1-1	NA	TRBD1
CASSLVQGDNEQYF	TGTGCCAGCAGCTTGGTGCAGGGTGACAACGAGCAGTACTTC	14	TRBV5-6	TRBJ2-7	NA	NA
CASSQVISAGVANEKLFF	TGCGCCAGCAGCCAAGTAATCTCTGCCGGGGTAGCTAATGAAAAACTGTTTTTT	18	TRBV4-1	TRBJ1-4	NA	NA
CATSRKLGQGIPNIQYF	TGTGCCACCAGCAGGAAGTTGGGACAGGGGATACCAAACATTCAGTACTTC	17	TRBV15	TRBJ2-4	few	TRBD1
CAWRASTDTQYF	TGTGCCTGGAGGGCTAGCACAGATACGCAGTATTTT	12	TRBV30	TRBJ2-3	NA	NA
CASSEAQGITDTQYF	TGTGCCAGCAGTGAAGCCCAGGGGATCACAGATACGCAGTATTTT	15	TRBV6-4	TRBJ2-3	few	NA
CASGIEGGSSGANVLTF	TGTGCCAGCGGGATCGAGGGCGGGAGCTCTGGGGCCAACGTCCTGACTTTC	17	TRBV13	TRBJ2-6	NA	TRBD2
CASRGFGRLLNEQFF	TGTGCCAGCAGGGGTTTCGGCAGGCTACTCAATGAGCAGTTCTTC	15	TRBV11-2	TRBJ2-1	NA	NA
CSSSSTRDSPYGYTF	TGTTCCAGCAGCTCCACACGGGACAGCCCCTATGGCTACACCTTC	15	TRBV7-9	TRBJ1-2	NA	TRBD1
CASSLAVTGGAGYTF	TGTGCCAGCAGCTTGGCAGTGACAGGGGGCGCGGGCTACACCTTC	15	TRBV5-4	TRBJ1-2	NA	TRBD1
CASNFGTGGFATNEKLFF	TGTGCCAGCAACTTCGGGACAGGGGGCTTTGCAACTAATGAAAAACTGTTTTTT	18	TRBV7-9	TRBJ1-4	NA	TRBD1
CACGTGGLSEAFF	TGTGCCTGTGGGACAGGGGGACTGAGTGAAGCTTTCTTT	13	TRBV30	TRBJ1-1	NA	TRBD1